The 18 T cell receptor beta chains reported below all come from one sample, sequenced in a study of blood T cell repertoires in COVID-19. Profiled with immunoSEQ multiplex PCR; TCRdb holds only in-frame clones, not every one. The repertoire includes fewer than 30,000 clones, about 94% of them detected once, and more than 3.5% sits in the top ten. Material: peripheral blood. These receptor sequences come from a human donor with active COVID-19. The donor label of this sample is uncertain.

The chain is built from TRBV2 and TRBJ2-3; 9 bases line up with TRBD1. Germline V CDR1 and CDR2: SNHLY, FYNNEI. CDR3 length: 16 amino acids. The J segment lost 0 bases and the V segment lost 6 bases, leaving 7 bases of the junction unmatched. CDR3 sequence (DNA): TGTGCCAGCAGAGGACAGGGGAGGTTTAGCACAGATACGCAGTATTTT. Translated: CASRGQGRFSTDTQYF.

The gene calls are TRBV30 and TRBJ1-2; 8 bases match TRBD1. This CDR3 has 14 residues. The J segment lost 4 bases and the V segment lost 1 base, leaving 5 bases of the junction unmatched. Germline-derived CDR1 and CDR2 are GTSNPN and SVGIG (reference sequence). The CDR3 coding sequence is TGTGCCTGGAGTGCGAGACAGGGGATCTATGGCTACACCTTC. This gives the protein CAWSARQGIYGYTF.

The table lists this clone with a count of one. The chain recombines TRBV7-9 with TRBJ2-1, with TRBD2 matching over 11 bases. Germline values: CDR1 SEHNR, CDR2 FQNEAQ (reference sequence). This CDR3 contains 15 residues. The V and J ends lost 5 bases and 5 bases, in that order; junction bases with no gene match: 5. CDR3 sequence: CASSELAGVDNEQFF. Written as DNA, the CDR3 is TGTGCCAGCAGCGAACTAGCGGGAGTGGACAATGAGCAGTTCTTC.

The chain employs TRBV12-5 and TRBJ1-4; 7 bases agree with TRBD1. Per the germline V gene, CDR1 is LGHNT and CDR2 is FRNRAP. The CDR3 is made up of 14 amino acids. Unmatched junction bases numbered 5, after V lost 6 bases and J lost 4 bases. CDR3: CASGSGQNNEKLFF. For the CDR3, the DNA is TGTGCTAGTGGCTCGGGACAGAATAATGAAAAACTGTTTTTT. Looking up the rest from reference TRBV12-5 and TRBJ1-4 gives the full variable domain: DARVTQTPRHKVTEMGQEVTMRCQPILGHNTVFWYRQTMMQGLELLAYFRNRAPLDDSGMPKDRFSAEMPDATLATLKIQPSEPRDSAVYFCASGSGQNNEKLFFGSGTQLSVL.

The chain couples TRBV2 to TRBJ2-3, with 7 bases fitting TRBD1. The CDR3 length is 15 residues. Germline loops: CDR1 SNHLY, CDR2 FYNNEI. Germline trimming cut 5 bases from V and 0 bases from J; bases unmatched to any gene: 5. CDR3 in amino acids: CASSRRDRSTDTQYF. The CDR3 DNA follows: TGTGCCAGCAGTCGCCGGGACAGAAGCACAGATACGCAGTATTTT.

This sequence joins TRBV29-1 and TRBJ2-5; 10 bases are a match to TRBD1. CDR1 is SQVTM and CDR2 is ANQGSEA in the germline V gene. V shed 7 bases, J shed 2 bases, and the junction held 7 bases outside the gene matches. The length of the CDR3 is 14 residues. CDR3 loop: CSAARDRGQETQYF. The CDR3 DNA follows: TGCAGCGCAGCCCGGGACAGGGGTCAAGAGACCCAGTACTTC.

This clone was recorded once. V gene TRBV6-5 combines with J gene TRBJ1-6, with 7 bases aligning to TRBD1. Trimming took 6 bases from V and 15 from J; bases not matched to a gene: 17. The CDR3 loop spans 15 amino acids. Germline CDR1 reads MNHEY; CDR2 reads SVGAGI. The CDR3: CASRYALTGTKGLHF. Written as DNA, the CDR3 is TGTGCCAGCAGATACGCCCTGACAGGGACGAAGGGCCTCCACTTT.

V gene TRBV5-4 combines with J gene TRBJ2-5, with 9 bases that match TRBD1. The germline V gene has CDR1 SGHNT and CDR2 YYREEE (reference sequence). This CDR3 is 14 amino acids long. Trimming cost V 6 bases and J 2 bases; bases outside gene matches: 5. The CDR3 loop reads CASTQTGGQETQYF. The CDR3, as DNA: TGTGCCAGCACCCAGACAGGGGGACAAGAGACCCAGTACTTC. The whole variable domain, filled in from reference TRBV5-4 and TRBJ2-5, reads ETGVTQSPTHLIKTRGQQVTLRCSSQSGHNTVSWYQQALGQGPQFIFQYYREEENGRGNFPPRFSGLQFPNYSSELNVNALELDDSALYLCASTQTGGQETQYFGPGTRLLVL.

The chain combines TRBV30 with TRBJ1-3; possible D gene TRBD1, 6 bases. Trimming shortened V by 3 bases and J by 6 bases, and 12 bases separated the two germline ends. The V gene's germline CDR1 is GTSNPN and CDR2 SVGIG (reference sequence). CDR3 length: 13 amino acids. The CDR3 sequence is CAWRQPGANTIYF. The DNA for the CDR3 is TGTGCCTGGAGGCAGCCAGGGGCAAACACCATATATTTT. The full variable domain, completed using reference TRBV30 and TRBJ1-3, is SQTIHQWPATLVQPVGSPLSLECTVEGTSNPNLYWYRQAAGRGLQLLFYSVGIGQISSEVPQNLSASRPQDRQFILSSKKLLLSDSGFYLCAWRQPGANTIYFGEGSWLTVV.

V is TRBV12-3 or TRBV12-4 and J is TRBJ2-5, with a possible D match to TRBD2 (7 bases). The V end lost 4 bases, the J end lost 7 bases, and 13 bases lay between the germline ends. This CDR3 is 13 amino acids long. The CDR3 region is CASSSNREGTQYF. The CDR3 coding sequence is TGTGCCAGCAGTTCCAACAGGGAGGGGACCCAGTACTTC.

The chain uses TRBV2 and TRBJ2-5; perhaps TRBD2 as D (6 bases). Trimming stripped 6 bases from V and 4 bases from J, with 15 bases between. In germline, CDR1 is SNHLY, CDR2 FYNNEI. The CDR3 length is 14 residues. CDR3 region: CASRERAGGETQYF. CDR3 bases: TGTGCCAGCAGGGAGCGGGCCGGGGGAGAGACCCAGTACTTC.

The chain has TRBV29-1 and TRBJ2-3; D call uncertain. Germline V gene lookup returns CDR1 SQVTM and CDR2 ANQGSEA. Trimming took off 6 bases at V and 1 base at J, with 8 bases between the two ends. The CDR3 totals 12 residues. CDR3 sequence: CSVSDGTDTQYF. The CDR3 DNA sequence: TGCAGCGTGAGCGATGGCACAGATACGCAGTATTTT.

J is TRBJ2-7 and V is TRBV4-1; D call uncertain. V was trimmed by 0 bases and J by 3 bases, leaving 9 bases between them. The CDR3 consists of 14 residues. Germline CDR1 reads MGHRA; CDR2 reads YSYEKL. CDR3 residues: CASSQDRNYYEQYF. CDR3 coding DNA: TGCGCCAGCAGCCAAGATCGCAACTACTACGAGCAGTACTTC.

The CDR3 sequence: CASSEARGNTGELFF. The CDR3 DNA reads as TGCGCCAGCAGTGAGGCTAGAGGTAACACCGGGGAGCTGTTTTTT. The chain combines TRBV10-1 with TRBJ2-2; unclear D gene. The CDR3 runs to 15 residues. Per germline, CDR1 WNHNN and CDR2 SYGVQD (reference sequence). V was trimmed by 2 bases and J by 2 bases, leaving 9 bases between them.

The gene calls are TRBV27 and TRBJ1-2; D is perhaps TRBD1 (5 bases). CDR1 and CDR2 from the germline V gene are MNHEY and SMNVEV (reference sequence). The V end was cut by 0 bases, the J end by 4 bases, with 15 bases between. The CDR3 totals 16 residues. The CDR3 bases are TGTGCCAGCAGTTTATCGGTTTCCAGGGTCTCCTATGGCTACACCTTC. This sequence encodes CASSLSVSRVSYGYTF.

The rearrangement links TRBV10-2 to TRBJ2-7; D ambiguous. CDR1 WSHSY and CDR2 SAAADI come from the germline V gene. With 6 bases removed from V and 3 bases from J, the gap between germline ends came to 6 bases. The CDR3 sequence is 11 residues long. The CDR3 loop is CASRGGYEQYF. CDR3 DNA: TGCGCCAGCAGAGGCGGCTACGAGCAGTACTTC.

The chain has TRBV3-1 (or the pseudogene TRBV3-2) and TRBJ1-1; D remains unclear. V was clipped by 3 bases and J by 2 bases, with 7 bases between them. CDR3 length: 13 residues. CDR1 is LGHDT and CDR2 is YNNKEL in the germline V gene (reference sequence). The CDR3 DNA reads TGTGCCAGCAGCCAGTTTACTAACACTGAAGCTTTCTTT. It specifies CASSQFTNTEAFF.

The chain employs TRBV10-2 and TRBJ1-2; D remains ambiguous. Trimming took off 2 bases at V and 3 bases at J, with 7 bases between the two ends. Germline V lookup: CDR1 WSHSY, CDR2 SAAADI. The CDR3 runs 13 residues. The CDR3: CASSEISDYGYTF. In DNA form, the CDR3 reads TGCGCCAGCAGTGAGATATCGGACTATGGCTACACCTTC.